These 17 T cell receptor beta chains share one sample of origin, sequenced in a study of blood T cell repertoires in COVID-19. Assay used: immunoSEQ multiplex PCR; TCRdb lists only in-frame clones, some missing. The data hold 150,000 to 250,000 clones, with 75% to 85% observed a single time. Sequencing was done on a sample of peripheral blood. All receptors come from a woman in her forties with COVID-19, enrolled during active disease.

The rearrangement uses TRBV10-3 and TRBJ2-3; 11 bases align to TRBD2. Per the germline V gene, CDR1 is ENHRY and CDR2 is SYGVKD. The CDR3 has 17 residues. J lost 0 bases, V lost 2 bases, and 4 bases had no gene match. CDR3 nucleotides: TGTGCCATCAGTGAGGGACTAGCGGGTACTAGCACAGATACGCAGTATTTT. Its protein is CAISEGLAGTSTDTQYF.

This clone was picked up one time. The chain recombines TRBV7-8 with TRBJ1-2; no definite D call. Trimming pared 1 base from V and 8 bases from J, leaving 11 bases between. CDR1 and CDR2 from the germline V gene are SGHVS and FQNEAQ. This CDR3 is 13 amino acids long. The CDR3 protein is CASSLVNTNGYTF. The DNA for the CDR3 is TGTGCCAGCAGCTTAGTCAACACAAACGGCTACACCTTC.

This sequence joins TRBV2 and TRBJ2-3; 8 nucleotides line up with TRBD2. Trimming removed 4 bases from V and 9 bases from J; junction bases left unmatched: 12. Germline V gene data show CDR1 as SNHLY and CDR2 as FYNNEI. CDR3 length: 15 amino acids. Here the CDR3 reads CASSGSLAVEGTQYF. CDR3 in DNA: TGTGCCAGCAGTGGATCACTAGCGGTCGAAGGCACGCAGTATTTT.

The chain uses TRBV7-9 and TRBJ1-1, with D hard to call. The CDR3 loop spans 15 amino acids. Between the trimmed V and J ends, which lost 7 bases and 1 base, there was a span of 16 bases. Germline loops: CDR1 SEHNR, CDR2 FQNEAQ (reference sequence). CDR3 residues: CASKVGRSANTEAFF. CDR3 DNA sequence: TGTGCCAGCAAGGTGGGTAGGAGTGCGAACACTGAAGCTTTCTTT.

The V and J genes are TRBV19 and TRBJ2-1, with TRBD1 identical over 7 bases. V was pared by 10 bases and J by 5 bases, with 5 bases of the junction left unmatched. This CDR3 has 12 residues. The germline gives CDR1 LNHDA, CDR2 SQIVND (reference sequence). The CDR3 sequence is CATTTGNNEQFF. CDR3 in DNA: TGTGCCACCACGACAGGGAACAATGAGCAGTTCTTC.

The rearrangement joins TRBV5-1 to TRBJ2-3; 8 positions agree with TRBD1. Germline V gene data show CDR1 as SGHRS and CDR2 as YFSETQ. The CDR3 sequence is 16 residues long. Losses at the gene ends were 3 bases for V and 0 bases for J; bases not matched to a gene: 6. CDR3 bases: TGCGCCAGCAGCTCTAGGACAGGGTGGAGCACAGATACGCAGTATTTT. Translating it yields CASSSRTGWSTDTQYF. Combining the CDR3 with reference TRBV5-1 and TRBJ2-3 gives the whole variable domain KAGVTQTPRYLIKTRGQQVTLSCSPISGHRSVSWYQQTPGQGLQFLFEYFSETQRNKGNFPGRFSGRQFSNSRSEMNVSTLELGDSALYLCASSSRTGWSTDTQYFGPGTRLTVL.

This clone came up a few times. The V and J genes are TRBV4-2 and TRBJ1-1; the match to TRBD1 covers 10 bases. This CDR3 contains 15 residues. Trimming took 1 base from V and 6 from J; bases not matched to a gene: 5. The germline V gene has CDR1 LGHNA and CDR2 YNFKEQ. This chain's CDR3 is CASSQARQGASEAFF. The CDR3 region has the DNA TGTGCCAGCAGCCAAGCTAGACAGGGGGCCTCTGAAGCTTTCTTT.

This clone has a handful of counts. The chain links TRBV5-6 to TRBJ2-3; D is uncertain. The CDR3 consists of 16 residues. Germline CDR1 reads SGHDT; CDR2 reads YYEEEE. Trimming took 2 bases from V and 4 from J, leaving 17 bases between them. The CDR3 DNA reads as TGTGCCAGCAGCTTTCGGCTAGGCATAAACGCAGATACGCAGTATTTT. This codes for CASSFRLGINADTQYF.

CDR3 amino acids: CASRKNSLGGGEQFF. DNA of the CDR3: TGTGCCAGCAGGAAAAATAGTTTAGGGGGCGGTGAGCAGTTCTTC. The rearrangement joins TRBV6-4 to TRBJ2-1; 7 bases are a match to TRBD1. Germline V gene lookup returns CDR1 MRHNA and CDR2 SNTAGT. Trimming cost V 6 bases and J 9 bases; bases outside gene matches: 14. The CDR3 length is 15 residues.

The CDR3 sequence: CASSSRQGAYEQYF. The CDR3 bases are TGTGCCAGCTCCTCTAGGCAGGGGGCCTACGAGCAGTACTTC. The chain has TRBV7-2 and TRBJ2-7; 7 bases match TRBD1. CDR3 length: 14 amino acids. V lost 8 bases to trimming and J lost 2 bases; unmatched junction nucleotides: 9. CDR1 is SGHTA and CDR2 is FQGNSA in the germline V gene.

J is TRBJ2-2 and V is TRBV5-1; D not certain. The CDR3 contains 15 residues. The germline V and J ends were trimmed by 1 base and 1 base, with 8 bases remaining between them. CDR1 SGHRS and CDR2 YFSETQ come from the germline V gene. CDR3 in amino acids: CASSLRSQNTGELFF. DNA of the CDR3: TGCGCCAGCAGCTTGAGATCACAGAACACCGGGGAGCTGTTTTTT.

V usage is TRBV19 and J usage is TRBJ2-3; 8 bases match TRBD1. Germline CDR1 LNHDA, CDR2 SQIVND (reference sequence). This CDR3 contains 14 residues. The V gene end was trimmed by 7 bases and the J gene end by 7 bases; junction bases not matched to a gene: 10. The CDR3 nucleotides read TGTGCCAGTACCCCTGGGGCAGGGGGCAATACGCAGTATTTT. As protein: CASTPGAGGNTQYF.

The V and J genes are TRBV5-1 and TRBJ1-2; TRBD1 matches 11 bases. Trimming at V came to 0 bases and at J to 8 bases, leaving 6 bases not matched to a gene. Germline CDR1 reads SGHRS; CDR2 reads YFSETQ. This CDR3 is built from 15 residues. The CDR3 reads CASSLGTGGVRGYTF. CDR3 bases: TGCGCCAGCAGCTTGGGGACAGGGGGCGTCAGGGGCTACACCTTC. The full variable domain, completed using reference TRBV5-1 and TRBJ1-2, is KAGVTQTPRYLIKTRGQQVTLSCSPISGHRSVSWYQQTPGQGLQFLFEYFSETQRNKGNFPGRFSGRQFSNSRSEMNVSTLELGDSALYLCASSLGTGGVRGYTFGSGTRLTVV.

This clone was seen only a few times. The chain uses TRBV27 and TRBJ2-2, with 7 bases that match TRBD1. The V gene end was trimmed by 3 bases and the J gene end by 5 bases; junction bases not matched to a gene: 3. The CDR3 consists of 14 residues. Germline CDR1 reads MNHEY; CDR2 reads SMNVEV (reference sequence). The CDR3 spells CASSFTGVTGELFF. The DNA of the CDR3 is TGTGCCAGCAGTTTCACAGGGGTTACCGGGGAGCTGTTTTTT.

V is TRBV13 and J is TRBJ2-3; 11 bases are shared with TRBD2. V lost 7 bases, J lost 10 bases, and 10 bases stayed unmatched. The CDR3 covers 14 residues. Germline V gene data show CDR1 as PRHDT and CDR2 as FYEKMQ (reference sequence). The CDR3 DNA reads TGTGCCAGCACTACGACTAGCGGGGTTGGTGCGCAGTATTTT. It specifies CASTTTSGVGAQYF.

V and J are TRBV3-1 (or the pseudogene TRBV3-2) and TRBJ2-2; D remains ambiguous. Germline V gene lookup returns CDR1 LGHDT and CDR2 YNNKEL (reference sequence). This CDR3 has 16 residues. V lost 2 bases and J 8 bases, leaving 18 bases between the germline ends. CDR3 residues: CASSQPPSPARGELFF. The CDR3 bases are TGTGCCAGCAGCCAACCGCCCTCTCCGGCTAGGGGGGAGCTGTTTTTT.

This sequence joins TRBV3-1 (or the pseudogene TRBV3-2) and TRBJ1-6; 7 positions match TRBD1. Germline V CDR1 and CDR2: LGHDT, YNNKEL (reference sequence). The CDR3 sequence is 15 residues long. V trimming: 1 base; J trimming: 10 bases; junction bases outside the gene matches: 7. The CDR3 nucleotides read TGTGCCAGCAGCCAAGTAGGGGGCCCGGGGTCACCCCTCCACTTT. This encodes CASSQVGGPGSPLHF.